Following are 26 T cell receptor beta chains from one sample sequenced in a study of high-grade serous ovarian cancer treatment subgroups. Tumor samples were taken before definitive surgery or chemotherapy. Sequencing used immunoSEQ multiplex PCR; TCRdb keeps in-frame clones, though not all of them. The sample includes roughly 8,700 clones, approximately 79% seen only once; the top ten take roughly 10%. Sequencing used tumor tissue. These receptors were taken from a human donor with high-grade serous ovarian cancer.

V gene TRBV7-9 combines with J gene TRBJ2-7; no clear D. Deletions cut 9 bases from V and 3 bases from J, with 15 bases between. The CDR3 runs 13 residues. The germline V gene encodes CDR1 SEHNR and CDR2 FQNEAQ (reference sequence). Here the CDR3 reads CASGPDGNYEQYF. The CDR3 DNA sequence: TGTGCCAGTGGACCCGACGGAAACTACGAGCAGTACTTC.

This rearrangement joins TRBV5-6 to TRBJ1-1; the D is unclear. CDR3 length: 11 amino acids. Trimming removed 4 bases from V and 11 bases from J, with 12 bases in between. In germline, CDR1 is SGHDT, CDR2 YYEEEE. In nucleotides, the CDR3 is TGTGCCAGCAGCAGGGAGGGTGTGGCTTTCTTT. Protein product: CASSREGVAFF.

The CDR3 is CASSKGVTGDTQYF. CDR3 nucleotide sequence: TGTGCCAGCAGCAAGGGGGTGACGGGAGATACGCAGTATTTT. The J gene is TRBJ2-3, the V gene TRBV2, with TRBD1 as a possible D gene (6 bases). Between the trimmed V and J ends, which lost 6 bases and 5 bases, there was a span of 15 bases. The CDR3 spans 14 residues. Germline V gene lookup returns CDR1 SNHLY and CDR2 FYNNEI.

The chain joins TRBV7-8 to TRBJ1-2; D unresolved. The CDR3 covers 14 residues. V was shortened by 6 bases and J by 7 bases, with 18 bases between the two germline ends. CDR1 and CDR2 (germline): SGHVS, FQNEAQ. This chain's CDR3 is CASSLWEEYSGYTF. CDR3 coding DNA: TGTGCCAGCAGTTTGTGGGAGGAGTACTCTGGCTACACCTTC.

The V and J genes are TRBV6-5 and TRBJ2-7, with a tentative D call TRBD1 (7 bases). V was cut by 6 bases and J by 3 bases, with 18 bases left in between. This CDR3 is 15 amino acids long. Germline V gene sequence: CDR1 MNHEY, CDR2 SVGAGI. The CDR3 bases are TGTGCCAGCAGGCTCTCGACAGGGACTCGCTACGAGCAGTACTTC. It codes for CASRLSTGTRYEQYF.

This clone turned up a few times. The chain combines TRBV29-1 with TRBJ2-3; the D gene is possibly TRBD1 (6 bases). Per germline, CDR1 SQVTM and CDR2 ANQGSEA. This CDR3 has 14 residues. Trimming took off 7 bases at V and 2 bases at J, with 16 bases between the two ends. The CDR3 loop is CSAPLAGVTDTQYF. The CDR3, as DNA: TGCAGCGCTCCGCTAGCAGGGGTCACAGATACGCAGTATTTT.

The chain is built from TRBV19 and TRBJ2-5; D might be TRBD1 or TRBD2, each matching 5 bases. CDR3 size: 14 residues. Trimming shortened V by 6 bases and J by 4 bases, and 15 bases separated the two germline ends. Germline CDR1 and CDR2: LNHDA and SQIVND (reference sequence). CDR3 sequence reads: CASSLKRGRETQYF. The CDR3 DNA is TGTGCCAGTAGCTTGAAGAGGGGCCGAGAGACCCAGTACTTC.

The rearrangement links TRBV23-1 to TRBJ2-3, with 16 bases identical to TRBD2. TRBV23-1 has ORF status, its function being uncertain. The CDR3 runs 20 residues. After removal of 3 bases from V and 1 base from J, the junction contained 10 bases not matched to a gene. Written as DNA, the CDR3 is TGCGCCAGCAGTCAGGCCGGGACTAGCGGGAGGGCCCCATGCACAGATACGCAGTATTTT. It codes for CASSQAGTSGRAPCTDTQYF.

V usage is TRBV28 and J usage is TRBJ2-1; unclear D gene. This CDR3 is 11 amino acids long. Germline lookup yields CDR1 MDHEN and CDR2 SYDVKM. V lost 0 bases and J 7 bases, leaving 1 base between the germline ends. This CDR3 reads CASSLWNEQFF. In DNA, the CDR3 is TGTGCCAGCAGTTTATGGAATGAGCAGTTCTTC.

The genes are TRBV5-4 and TRBJ2-5; D could derive from TRBD1 or TRBD2 (5 bases each). CDR1 and CDR2 from the germline V gene are SGHNT and YYREEE (reference sequence). The CDR3 is 13 amino acids. The V end lost 1 base, the J end lost 3 bases, and 7 bases lay between the germline ends. The DNA of the CDR3 is TGTGCCAGCAGCTTGATGGGGGAAGAGACCCAGTACTTC. It yields the protein CASSLMGEETQYF.

On this clone: The same CDR3 is also encoded by other DNA sequences in this sample. This chain connects TRBV9 to TRBJ2-7; 7 bases map to TRBD1. CDR1 and CDR2 (germline): SGDLS, YYNGEE. After removal of 3 bases from V and 3 bases from J, the junction contained 9 bases not matched to a gene. The CDR3 contains 15 residues. The CDR3 protein is CASSGRDRDLYEQYF. CDR3 nucleotide sequence: TGTGCCAGCAGCGGTCGGGACAGAGACCTCTACGAGCAGTACTTC.

The chain employs TRBV15 and TRBJ1-2; 12 bases line up with TRBD1. V dropped 1 base and J dropped 4; count of bases not matched to a gene: 4. The germline V gene encodes CDR1 LNHNV and CDR2 YYDKDF (reference sequence). The CDR3 is 16 amino acids. CDR3: CATSRGDRGQGYGYTF. In DNA form, the CDR3 reads TGTGCCACCAGCAGAGGGGACAGGGGGCAAGGCTATGGCTACACCTTC.

This clone was seen a single time. The chain links TRBV15 to TRBJ2-7; D possibly corresponds to TRBD2 (5 bases). CDR3 length: 16 amino acids. V was trimmed by 0 bases and J by 1 base, leaving 13 bases between them. Germline values: CDR1 LNHNV, CDR2 YYDKDF (reference sequence). The CDR3 DNA follows: TGTGCCACCAGCAGAGATCCCGGGGAAGGGTCCTACGAGCAGTACTTC. It is translated as CATSRDPGEGSYEQYF.

The rearrangement joins TRBV6-6 to TRBJ1-3; TRBD1 is a possible D gene (5 bases). The V end lost 5 bases, the J end lost 0 bases, and 14 bases lay between the germline ends. The germline V gene has CDR1 MNHNY and CDR2 SVGAGI (reference sequence). The CDR3 sequence is 16 residues long. DNA for the CDR3: TGTGCCAGCAGTGGGGGGACCCTCAACTCTGGAAACACCATATATTTT. Translating it yields CASSGGTLNSGNTIYF.

This clone was seen a few times. V and J are TRBV11-2 and TRBJ1-1; D is undetermined. This CDR3 has 13 amino acids. The ends were cut back, 5 bases at V and 7 bases at J, with 14 bases in the middle. Germline CDR1 SGHAT, CDR2 FQNNGV. The CDR3 DNA is TGTGCCAGCAGCCTCTCCCCGAAGAATGAAGCTTTCTTT. Residues: CASSLSPKNEAFF.

The rearrangement uses TRBV5-1 and TRBJ2-3; D possibly matches TRBD1 or TRBD2 (5 bases each). CDR1 and CDR2 (germline): SGHRS, YFSETQ. The CDR3 is 16 amino acids. Trimming took 4 bases from V and 1 from J, leaving 16 bases between them. The CDR3 sequence: CASSQLQAGGTDTQYF. CDR3 nucleotide sequence: TGCGCCAGCAGCCAATTACAGGCCGGGGGCACAGATACGCAGTATTTT. Supplemented by reference TRBV5-1 and TRBJ2-3, the full variable domain reads KAGVTQTPRYLIKTRGQQVTLSCSPISGHRSVSWYQQTPGQGLQFLFEYFSETQRNKGNFPGRFSGRQFSNSRSEMNVSTLELGDSALYLCASSQLQAGGTDTQYFGPGTRLTVL.

This clone was found a few times. The rearrangement joins TRBV28 to TRBJ2-7; D is unresolved. V was pared by 7 bases and J by 3 bases, with 13 bases between. The CDR3 covers 13 residues. Germline V lookup: CDR1 MDHEN, CDR2 SYDVKM. CDR3 sequence reads: CASIGMPLYEQYF. The DNA of the CDR3 is TGTGCCAGCATAGGGATGCCCCTCTACGAGCAGTACTTC.

This clone was picked up one time. The J gene is TRBJ2-7, the V gene TRBV7-9, with D possibly being TRBD1 (5 bases). The length of the CDR3 is 15 residues. Between the trimmed V and J ends, which lost 5 bases and 4 bases, there was a span of 18 bases. The germline V gene encodes CDR1 SEHNR and CDR2 FQNEAQ (reference sequence). CDR3 residues: CASSPERDRIYEQYF. DNA of the CDR3: TGTGCCAGCAGCCCGGAACGAGACAGAATTTACGAGCAGTACTTC.

The chain joins TRBV16 to TRBJ2-5; TRBD1 is a possible D gene (5 bases). V dropped 5 bases and J dropped 5 bases, with 18 bases sitting between them. Per the germline V gene, CDR1 is KGHSY and CDR2 is FQNENV. The CDR3 is made up of 15 amino acids. In DNA, the CDR3 is TGTGCCAGCAGCAGGGGTCCACTTTTAAAGGAGACCCAGTACTTC. As protein: CASSRGPLLKETQYF. The full variable domain, in which reference TRBV16 and TRBJ2-5 provide the parts outside the CDR3, is GEEVAQTPKHLVRGEGQKAKLYCAPIKGHSYVFWYQQVLKNEFKFLISFQNENVFDETGMPKERFSAKCLPNSPCSLEIQATKLEDSAVYFCASSRGPLLKETQYFGPGTRLLVL.

The chain uses TRBV5-1 and TRBJ1-6; 7 bases fit TRBD1. The length of the CDR3 is 14 residues. Unmatched junction bases numbered 4, after V lost 0 bases and J lost 10 bases. The germline V gene has CDR1 SGHRS and CDR2 YFSETQ. CDR3 nucleotides: TGCGCCAGCAGCTTGGCAGGGGGGGAATCACCCCTCCACTTT. Translation: CASSLAGGESPLHF.

The table lists this clone with a few counts. The chain links TRBV2 to TRBJ2-3; 15 bases line up with TRBD2. The CDR3 has 20 amino acids. Germline V gives CDR1 SNHLY, CDR2 FYNNEI. J lost 4 bases, V lost 0 bases, and 11 bases had no gene match. DNA for the CDR3: TGTGCCAGCAGTGAAGCGGGAGGGACTAGCGGGAGGATAGGACCAGATACGCAGTATTTT. Its protein is CASSEAGGTSGRIGPDTQYF. The full variable domain, completed using reference TRBV2 and TRBJ2-3, is EPEVTQTPSHQVTQMGQEVILRCVPISNHLYFYWYRQILGQKVEFLVSFYNNEISEKSEIFDDQFSVERPDGSNFTLKIRSTKLEDSAMYFCASSEAGGTSGRIGPDTQYFGPGTRLTVL.

This chain connects TRBV18 to TRBJ2-2; no clear D. The V and J ends lost 6 bases and 2 bases respectively, with 7 bases between them. Germline V CDR1 and CDR2: KGHSH, LQKENI. The CDR3 has 13 residues. CDR3 amino acids: CASSASNTGELFF. The CDR3 DNA reads as TGTGCCAGCTCCGCATCAAACACCGGGGAGCTGTTTTTT.

By its share, this clone is large (0.1 to 1%). Other DNA sequences in the same sample also yield this CDR3. The gene calls are TRBV29-1 and TRBJ2-7, with TRBD2 matching over 13 bases. Germline trimming cut 8 bases from V and 7 bases from J; bases unmatched to any gene: 8. Germline-derived CDR1 and CDR2 are SQVTM and ANQGSEA. This CDR3 has 13 amino acids. This chain's CDR3 is CSIGLAGAQEQYF. The CDR3, as DNA: TGCAGCATCGGACTAGCGGGAGCCCAGGAGCAGTACTTC.

In DNA, the CDR3 is TGTGCCAGCACCCAACTGAGACACCAGAACACCGGGGAGCTGTTTTTT. This gives the protein CASTQLRHQNTGELFF. The genes are TRBV11-2 and TRBJ2-2, with unresolved D. There are 16 residues in the CDR3. The V end was cut by 7 bases, the J end by 1 base, with 16 bases between. In germline, CDR1 is SGHAT, CDR2 FQNNGV.

This chain uses TRBV5-4 with TRBJ2-1, with no clear D. The V end was cut by 3 bases, the J end by 7 bases, with 5 bases between. Germline CDR1 reads SGHNT; CDR2 reads YYREEE (reference sequence). This CDR3 is 11 amino acids long. CDR3 sequence (DNA): TGTGCCAGCAGCTATTTAAATGAGCAGTTCTTC. Protein sequence: CASSYLNEQFF.

This clone is medium-sized in the sample. The chain employs TRBV6-5 and TRBJ1-1; D is perhaps TRBD1 (5 bases). Germline V gene sequence: CDR1 MNHEY, CDR2 SVGAGI. The CDR3 totals 13 residues. V was trimmed by 7 bases and J by 5 bases, leaving 14 bases between them. This CDR3 is CASTKTGRTEAFF. CDR3 sequence (DNA): TGTGCCAGCACTAAAACGGGGCGAACTGAAGCTTTCTTT.